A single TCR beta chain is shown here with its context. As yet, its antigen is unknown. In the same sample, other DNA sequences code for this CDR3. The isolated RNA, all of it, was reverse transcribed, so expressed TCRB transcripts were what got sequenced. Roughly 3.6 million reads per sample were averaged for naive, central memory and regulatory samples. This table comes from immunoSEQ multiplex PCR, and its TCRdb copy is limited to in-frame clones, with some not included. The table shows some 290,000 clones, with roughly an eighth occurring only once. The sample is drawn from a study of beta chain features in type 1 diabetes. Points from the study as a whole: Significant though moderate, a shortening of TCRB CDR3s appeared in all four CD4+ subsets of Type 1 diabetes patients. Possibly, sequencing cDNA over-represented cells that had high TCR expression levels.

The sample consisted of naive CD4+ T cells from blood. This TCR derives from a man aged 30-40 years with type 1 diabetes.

The CDR3 reads CASSLSGWNQPQHF. The CDR3 DNA follows: TGTGCCAGCAGTTTGTCAGGGTGGAATCAGCCCCAGCATTTT. The chain links TRBV28 to TRBJ1-5; tentative D call: TRBD1 (5 bases). V was cut by 3 bases and J by 4 bases, with 10 bases left in between. CDR1 and CDR2 (germline): MDHEN, SYDVKM. The CDR3 contains 14 residues.